These T cell receptor beta chains were read from a single sample in a study of blood T cell repertoires in COVID-19. Using immunoSEQ multiplex PCR, the repertoire was profiled, and TCRdb retains in-frame clones only, with some absent. The repertoire has some 190,000 clones, around 82% of them found once; the top ten carry approximately 16%. The sequenced material came from PBMCs or T cells enriched from blood (not recorded which). These receptors came from a woman between 45 and 65 years old with acute COVID-19. Both conserved end residues are part of each CDR3.

j_call v_call cdr3_aa
TRBJ2-5 TRBV7-3 CASSPTGGLQETQYF
TRBJ1-3 TRBV29-1 CSVEEGTGWRGNTIYF
TRBJ2-1 TRBV4-3 CASSQGNLVGRGGSYNEQFF
TRBJ1-5 TRBV19 CASKDTLNQPQHF
TRBJ2-1 TRBV4-1 CASSQAGGPPRAYNEQFF
TRBJ2-2 TRBV5-1 CASSPPRAGANTGELFF
TRBJ2-1 TRBV24-1 CATRESSYNEQFF
TRBJ2-3 TRBV13 CASSNSLGSRGGGLTDTQYF
TRBJ1-3 TRBV6-1 CASSDPGGTGNTIYF
TRBJ2-3 TRBV23-1 CASSHTGVNTQYF
TRBJ2-3 TRBV2 CASRSSGASTDTQYF
TRBJ2-1 TRBV7-9 CASPGGANEQFF
TRBJ2-5 TRBV7-9 CASGRSRFGRGQETQYF
TRBJ1-1 TRBV3-1/TRBV3-2 CASSVRGQNTEAFF
TRBJ1-5 TRBV6-5 CASSQDTNQPQHF
TRBJ2-3 TRBV25-1 CASSDRTPGADTQYF
TRBJ2-5 TRBV20-1 CSASSGIGVGETQYF
TRBJ1-2 TRBV6-2/TRBV6-3 CASSPHLQGKVHGYTF
TRBJ1-2 TRBV18 CASSVRGSYGYTF
TRBJ1-3 TRBV3-1/TRBV3-2 CASSQGPGQWGNTIYF
TRBJ1-1 TRBV7-8 CASRSEVTNTEAFF
TRBJ2-2 TRBV3-1/TRBV3-2 CASSHLPGTGELFF
TRBJ2-5 TRBV28 CASSPGQGDQTQYF
TRBJ1-1 TRBV23-1 CASSQDSGQGLDTEAFF
TRBJ1-2 TRBV7-9 CASSLDNNYGYTF
TRBJ1-1 TRBV24-1 CATSAGDRAPFF
TRBJ1-2 TRBV5-5 CASSLGSETGRGYTF
TRBJ2-1 TRBV4-3 CASSQARQGGQFF
TRBJ1-1 TRBV5-1 CASSGGTVEAFF
TRBJ1-2 TRBV28 CASSLRTGGYGYTF
TRBJ2-1 TRBV5-4 CASRGGGNPYNEQFF
TRBJ1-2 TRBV6-5 CASRSNAEVDYGYTF
TRBJ2-2 TRBV18 CASSRRGPEISNTGELFF
TRBJ1-2 TRBV24-1 CATSDSLGGSNYGYTF
TRBJ1-2 TRBV5-1 CASSMGIGGGGYTF
TRBJ1-5 TRBV7-8 CASSSATGTYQPQHF
TRBJ1-2 TRBV3-1/TRBV3-2 CASTERTGFYTF
TRBJ1-5 TRBV4-2 CASSLDRGNQPQHF
TRBJ1-3 TRBV7-9 CASSLFQGPAGNTIYF
TRBJ2-3 TRBV7-3 CASSPGGSTDTQYF
TRBJ1-3 TRBV3-1/TRBV3-2 CASSLEGSGNTIYF
TRBJ1-1 TRBV6-5 CASSQMNTEAFF